This T cell receptor beta chain comes out of a study of tumor-infiltrating lymphocytes in localized non-small cell lung cancer. Study summary: Resected tumor was paired with non-adjacent uninvolved lung from the same patient.

This clone was observed a single time. The table came from immunoSEQ multiplex PCR; TCRdb's copy has only in-frame clones and leaves some out. In the table there are roughly 14,000 clones, 65% to 75% of which are singletons. Input material: lung tumor tissue. This clonotype was sampled from a human donor with non-small cell lung cancer.

CDR3 sequence (DNA): TGTGCCAGCAGCTCACAGGCAAGTGAGTACTTC. Protein product: CASSSQASEYF. The chain combines TRBV5-4 with TRBJ2-7, with D possibly TRBD1 on 5 matching bases. Trimming cost V 3 bases and J 11 bases, with 12 bases left between them. The CDR3 loop spans 11 amino acids. The germline gives CDR1 SGHNT, CDR2 YYREEE (reference sequence).